The following is a T cell receptor beta chain sequence with its context. Its target is unknown. The data were taken from a study of spatial heterogeneity in lung cancer. Germline V gene sequence: CDR1 MNHEY, CDR2 SVGAGI. V was shortened by 6 bases and J by 5 bases, with 23 bases between the two germline ends. The CDR3 length is 16 residues. Broader study findings: Tracking of tumor mutation counts was seen in expanded intratumoral alpha and beta TCR counts.

TCRdb passed the 5' RACE reads through MiXCR, listing each CDR3 protein once. The sample consists of about 20,000 distinct CDR3 sequences, roughly 15% of them appearing once. Described time point: sample taken at primary tumor resection. The rearrangement uses TRBV6-5 and TRBJ2-7; D not certain. This clonotype originated in a female donor with early-stage non-small cell lung cancer. This specimen was lung tumor tissue, taken at surgery. CDR3 in DNA: TGTGCCAGCAGCCGGAAAGGCGAACCCGTGCGGCACGAGCAGTACTTC. Encoded protein: CASSRKGEPVRHEQYF.